This T cell receptor beta chain derives from a study of regulatory T cells in long-lasting Graves disease. The wider study: Graves' cases, newly diagnosed, had used antithyroid drugs under 3 months.

Arm-PCR of CDR3 regions and iRepertoire HTBI primers were used to build TCR beta libraries. One entry per CDR3 protein results from TCRdb running MiXCR on the multiplex PCR reads. The table records about 560,000 distinct CDR3 sequences, roughly 15% of them present only once. Germline V CDR1 and CDR2: MNHEY, SMNVEV (reference sequence). The CDR3 runs 14 residues. Unmatched junction bases numbered 3, after V lost 3 bases and J lost 4 bases. This clonotype was observed many times. Indicated time point: newly diagnosed GD, antithyroid drugs for less than 3 months. PBMC RNA served as the TCR library source. The same sample was also studied in work on T cells in Graves' hyperthyroidism and ophthalmopathy.

This receptor was identified in a man aged 18 to 29 with Graves disease. The sequenced sample was peripheral blood mononuclear cells (PBMCs), obtained at new diagnosis, from a patient treated with antithyroid drugs. The rearrangement links TRBV27 to TRBJ2-1; TRBD2 aligns across 7 bases. CDR3 sequence reads: CASSLRETYNEQFF. As DNA, the CDR3 is TGTGCCAGCAGTTTGCGGGAGACTTACAATGAGCAGTTCTTC.